The following is a TCR beta chain sequence with its context. Its antigen is currently unknown. The data derive from a study of T cell responses to AZD1222 COVID-19 vaccine. The overall study: Pooled samples include second doses given at about 4 or 12 weeks.

Overall study results and limits: Donors were mostly white British, more females; clonal diversity possibly underestimated. Spike-specific TCR repertoires showed rising breadth and depth after two AZD1222 doses.

The CDR3 covers 18 residues. The germline V gene has CDR1 SGHAT and CDR2 FQNNGV. V dropped 4 bases and J dropped 3; count of bases not matched to a gene: 16. TCRdb's table, derived via immunoSEQ multiplex PCR, lists solely in-frame clones and lacks some. The sample lists 130,000 to 150,000 clones; over 75% were seen once. The source was peripheral blood, collected on day 0 of AZD1222 vaccination. The V gene is TRBV11-2, the J gene TRBJ1-2, with 8 positions matching TRBD1. This sequence was found in an adult in good health. CDR3 protein: CASSSLRDRTPPDYGYTF. The CDR3 DNA sequence: TGTGCCAGCAGCTCACTCCGGGACAGGACCCCTCCTGACTATGGCTACACCTTC.